The 28 T cell receptor beta chains below come from one sample, sequenced in a study of OX40 agonist ivuxolimab in advanced cancers. The assay was immunoSEQ multiplex PCR, and TCRdb's table has in-frame clones only and misses some. The sample has tens of thousands of clones, about 85% seen once; the top ten hold around 5%. The sample was CD4+ or CD8+ T cells sorted from blood, taken in a trial of the OX40 agonist ivuxolimab. The receptors come from an adult with an advanced solid tumor such as melanoma, head and neck, liver or kidney cancer.

The CDR3 sequence: CASNPYGGFTNTEAFF. The CDR3 DNA reads TGTGCCAGCAATCCCTACGGGGGTTTTACGAACACTGAAGCTTTCTTT. The chain couples TRBV27 to TRBJ1-1; weak D call: TRBD1 (5 bases). Trimming pared 7 bases from V and 1 base from J, leaving 19 bases between. CDR1 and CDR2 (germline): MNHEY, SMNVEV (reference sequence). The CDR3 is made up of 16 amino acids.

This rearrangement joins TRBV11-2 to TRBJ2-5; perhaps TRBD1 as D (6 bases). The germline gives CDR1 SGHAT, CDR2 FQNNGV. V shed 1 base and J shed 1 base, with 7 bases lying between them. CDR3 length: 14 amino acids. The CDR3, as DNA: TGTGCCAGCAGCTTAGGGACAGCCCAAGAGACCCAGTACTTC. Its protein is CASSLGTAQETQYF.

The V and J genes are TRBV7-9 and TRBJ2-5; D gene unclear. Germline V CDR1 and CDR2: SEHNR, FQNEAQ (reference sequence). Trimming pared 5 bases from V and 4 bases from J, leaving 14 bases between. This CDR3 spans 14 amino acids. Here the CDR3 DNA reads TGTGCCAGCAGCGGCAGAACCGGTGTAGAGACCCAGTACTTC. Translated, it gives CASSGRTGVETQYF.

In its sample, this clone was seen once. The rearrangement joins TRBV9 to TRBJ2-1; TRBD2 aligns across 12 bases. The CDR3 has 14 amino acids. V lost 3 bases, J lost 13 bases, and 8 bases stayed unmatched. CDR1 SGDLS and CDR2 YYNGEE come from the germline V gene. CDR3: CASSENLAGGPQFF. For the CDR3, the DNA is TGTGCCAGCAGCGAAAATCTAGCGGGGGGGCCCCAGTTCTTC.

This chain uses TRBV7-9 with TRBJ2-7; 8 bases match TRBD2. The J segment lost 2 bases and the V segment lost 6 bases, leaving 9 bases of the junction unmatched. In germline, CDR1 is SEHNR, CDR2 FQNEAQ (reference sequence). CDR3 length: 15 amino acids. The CDR3 is CASSHSLAGAYEQYF. The CDR3 region has the DNA TGTGCCAGCAGTCATTCTCTAGCGGGCGCCTACGAGCAGTACTTC.

The V gene is TRBV10-1, the J gene TRBJ2-5; 9 nucleotides match TRBD2. With the DNA end fitting TRBJ2-7 better, the J assignment may be wrong. There are 15 residues in the CDR3. Germline V CDR1 and CDR2: WNHNN, SYGVQD (reference sequence). Here the CDR3 reads CASSESSGAPYEQYF. The CDR3 DNA follows: TGCGCCAGCAGTGAATCTAGCGGGGCACCCTACGAGCAGTACTTC.

This sequence joins TRBV6-1 and TRBJ2-3, with D tentatively TRBD2 (6 bases). The germline gives CDR1 MNHNS, CDR2 SASEGT. V was clipped by 10 bases and J by 3 bases, with 17 bases between them. This CDR3 has 14 amino acids. The CDR3 DNA is TGTGCCACCACTGACGGGGGATCTACAGATACGCAGTATTTT. As protein: CATTDGGSTDTQYF.

The chain carries TRBV28 and TRBJ1-2; D is ambiguous. Trimming stripped 7 bases from V and 2 bases from J, with 14 bases between. Germline CDR1 MDHEN, CDR2 SYDVKM. This CDR3 comprises 14 residues. CDR3 in amino acids: CASTQKGRNYGYTF. CDR3 bases: TGTGCCAGCACCCAAAAGGGCCGGAACTATGGCTACACCTTC.

By share of the sample, this clone is medium-sized (0.01 to 0.1%). This chain joins TRBV29-1 and TRBJ1-2; maybe TRBD1 (5 bases). Germline loops: CDR1 SQVTM, CDR2 ANQGSEA. This CDR3 contains 15 residues. V lost 7 bases, J lost 1 base, and 19 bases lay in between. In DNA, the CDR3 is TGCAGCGCCGGAAAAGTGGGCCAGGGTAACTATGGCTACACCTTC. This codes for CSAGKVGQGNYGYTF.

This rearrangement joins TRBV11-2 to TRBJ1-2; the match to TRBD1 covers 10 bases. The CDR3 loop spans 14 amino acids. V shed 4 bases and J 6 bases; nucleotides not matched to a gene: 5. The V gene's germline CDR1 is SGHAT and CDR2 FQNNGV. The CDR3 sequence is CASSSQGQGHGYTF. The CDR3 DNA sequence: TGTGCCAGCAGCTCCCAGGGACAGGGGCATGGCTACACCTTC.

The chain couples TRBV11-2 to TRBJ1-1, with 8 bases that match TRBD1. CDR3 length equals 14 residues. Germline CDR1 is SGHAT and CDR2 is FQNNGV. V shed 4 bases and J 3 bases; nucleotides not matched to a gene: 4. The chain's CDR3 is CASSSDRGDTEAFF. CDR3 in DNA: TGTGCCAGCAGCTCCGACAGGGGTGACACTGAAGCTTTCTTT.

The chain employs TRBV18 and TRBJ2-2; TRBD1 matches 9 bases. V trimming: 3 bases; J trimming: 2 bases; junction bases outside the gene matches: 1. The CDR3 is 15 residues long. Germline lookup yields CDR1 KGHSH and CDR2 LQKENI. CDR3: CASSPGQGNTGELFF. Here the CDR3 DNA reads TGTGCCAGCTCACCGGGACAGGGCAACACCGGGGAGCTGTTTTTT.

This clone was seen once. The gene calls are TRBV5-4 and TRBJ2-5, with 7 bases matching TRBD1. The CDR3 consists of 12 residues. The J segment lost 5 bases and the V segment lost 6 bases, leaving 4 bases of the junction unmatched. CDR1 and CDR2 from the germline V gene are SGHNT and YYREEE (reference sequence). The CDR3 DNA is TGTGCCAGCACCGACAGGGTTGAGACCCAGTACTTC. As protein: CASTDRVETQYF. The whole variable domain, remainder taken from reference TRBV5-4 and TRBJ2-5, is ETGVTQSPTHLIKTRGQQVTLRCSSQSGHNTVSWYQQALGQGPQFIFQYYREEENGRGNFPPRFSGLQFPNYSSELNVNALELDDSALYLCASTDRVETQYFGPGTRLLVL.

The V call is TRBV28, the J call TRBJ2-1; D perhaps matches TRBD2 (5 bases). Germline CDR1 is MDHEN and CDR2 is SYDVKM. V was pared by 8 bases and J by 4 bases, with 12 bases between. CDR3 length: 13 amino acids. CDR3 residues: CASLAFSYNEQFF. DNA for the CDR3: TGTGCCAGCTTAGCGTTCTCGTACAATGAGCAGTTCTTC.

This chain's CDR3 is CASSGILSADTQYF. CDR3 sequence (DNA): TGTGCCAGCAGTGGAATCTTAAGCGCAGATACGCAGTATTTT. This chain joins TRBV2 and TRBJ2-3; D is undetermined. Germline V CDR1 and CDR2: SNHLY, FYNNEI. CDR3 length equals 14 residues. The V and J ends lost 4 bases and 4 bases respectively, with 12 bases between them.

Concerning this clone: The sample has other DNA sequences that encode this CDR3 too. This chain joins TRBV9 and TRBJ2-5; the D is unclear. CDR3 length: 13 residues. Trimming took 2 bases from V and 1 from J, leaving 6 bases between them. The germline gives CDR1 SGDLS, CDR2 YYNGEE. In DNA form, the CDR3 reads TGTGCCAGCAGCGTCGCTAGCCAAGAGACCCAGTACTTC. Protein sequence: CASSVASQETQYF.

The genes are TRBV28 and TRBJ1-5; D is possibly TRBD1 (5 bases). The germline V gene has CDR1 MDHEN and CDR2 SYDVKM. V was clipped by 3 bases and J by 5 bases, with 8 bases between them. CDR3 length equals 13 residues. CDR3 region: CASSFGGYQPQHF. The CDR3 DNA is TGTGCCAGCAGTTTTGGGGGGTATCAGCCCCAGCATTTT. Based on the CDR3 plus reference TRBV28 and TRBJ1-5, the full variable domain is DVKVTQSSRYLVKRTGEKVFLECVQDMDHENMFWYRQDPGLGLRLIYFSYDVKMKEKGDIPEGYSVSREKKERFSLILESASTNQTSMYLCASSFGGYQPQHFGDGTRLSIL.

In its sample, this clone ranks as medium-sized. The chain joins TRBV29-1 to TRBJ1-4; TRBD1 agrees at 9 bases. This CDR3 comprises 12 residues. Per the germline V gene, CDR1 is SQVTM and CDR2 is ANQGSEA. The V segment lost 8 bases and the J segment 6 bases; nucleotides outside the gene matches: 4. For the CDR3, the DNA is TGCAGCACAAGGACAGGGGATGAAAAACTGTTTTTT. Translating it yields CSTRTGDEKLFF.

This chain connects TRBV5-1 to TRBJ2-2, with TRBD2 matching 8 bases. The CDR3 extends over 17 amino acids. Germline CDR1 is SGHRS and CDR2 is YFSETQ. Germline trimming cut 4 bases from V and 1 base from J; bases unmatched to any gene: 9. The CDR3 DNA is TGCGCCAGCAGCGGAGGGTCAGCGGGAGTGAACACCGGGGAGCTGTTTTTT. Its translation is CASSGGSAGVNTGELFF. The whole variable domain, remainder taken from reference TRBV5-1 and TRBJ2-2, is KAGVTQTPRYLIKTRGQQVTLSCSPISGHRSVSWYQQTPGQGLQFLFEYFSETQRNKGNFPGRFSGRQFSNSRSEMNVSTLELGDSALYLCASSGGSAGVNTGELFFGEGSRLTVL.

This sequence joins TRBV5-5 and TRBJ1-1, with 8 bases aligning to TRBD1. The CDR3 has 16 amino acids. The V gene end was trimmed by 0 bases and the J gene end by 3 bases; junction bases not matched to a gene: 7. The germline V gene has CDR1 SGHKS and CDR2 YYEKEE (reference sequence). In nucleotides, the CDR3 is TGTGCCAGCAGCTTGGGGGCAGGGGGCGCGGACACTGAAGCTTTCTTT. It is translated as CASSLGAGGADTEAFF.

The rearrangement links TRBV6-1 to TRBJ2-3; a possible D gene is TRBD2 (7 bases). The germline V and J ends were trimmed by 7 bases and 5 bases, with 19 bases remaining between them. Germline V CDR1 and CDR2: MNHNS, SASEGT. The CDR3 is 15 residues long. The CDR3 DNA reads TGTGCCAGCATCCGGACTAGGGGGGCCCGAGATACGCAGTATTTT. Protein sequence: CASIRTRGARDTQYF.

This chain joins TRBV6-6 and TRBJ2-7, with 7 bases aligning to TRBD1. The germline V gene has CDR1 MNHNY and CDR2 SVGAGI (reference sequence). This CDR3 comprises 16 residues. Losses at the gene ends were 5 bases for V and 0 bases for J; bases not matched to a gene: 10. The CDR3, as DNA: TGTGCCAGCAGTCACGACAGGGACCTTCCCTCCTACGAGCAGTACTTC. It translates to CASSHDRDLPSYEQYF.

J is TRBJ1-4 and V is TRBV2, with TRBD1 as a possible D gene (5 bases). The germline V and J ends were trimmed by 4 bases and 2 bases, with 5 bases remaining between them. CDR3 size: 13 residues. Germline CDR1 is SNHLY and CDR2 is FYNNEI. CDR3 region: CASSGDTNEKLFF. CDR3 DNA: TGTGCCAGCAGTGGGGACACTAATGAAAAACTGTTTTTT.

A note on this clone: The junction does not match germline at one end; this may be a read error. This sequence joins TRBV7-7 and TRBJ1-6, with TRBD1 as a possible D gene (6 bases). The germline CDR1 and CDR2 sequences are SSHAT and FNYEAQ (reference sequence). This CDR3 is built from 14 residues. The CDR3 sequence is CASSEDSYNSPLHF. The CDR3 coding sequence is TGTGCTAGCAGCGAGGACAGTTATAATTCACCCCTCCACTTT.

This chain connects TRBV19 to TRBJ1-4; D gene uncertain. Per the germline V gene, CDR1 is LNHDA and CDR2 is SQIVND (reference sequence). This CDR3 is built from 15 residues. With 5 bases removed from V and 8 bases from J, the gap between germline ends came to 18 bases. The CDR3 DNA sequence: TGTGCCAGTAGTCTTTCCGGGATGCGAAACGAAAAACTGTTTTTT. It codes for CASSLSGMRNEKLFF. The variable domain in full, completed from reference TRBV19 and TRBJ1-4, reads DGGITQSPKYLFRKEGQNVTLSCEQNLNHDAMYWYRQDPGQGLRLIYYSQIVNDFQKGDIAEGYSVSREKKESFPLTVTSAQKNPTAFYLCASSLSGMRNEKLFFGSGTQLSVL.

The chain is built from TRBV11-2 and TRBJ2-3; no clear D. Germline V lookup: CDR1 SGHAT, CDR2 FQNNGV. The V gene lost 1 base and the J gene lost 4 bases, with 9 bases spanning the gap. This CDR3 has 14 amino acids. The CDR3 DNA reads TGTGCCAGCAGCTTAGTAGGGTGGGCAGATACGCAGTATTTT. This encodes CASSLVGWADTQYF.

The chain uses TRBV5-5 and TRBJ2-3, with D possibly being TRBD1 (5 bases). With 4 bases removed from V and 1 base from J, the gap between germline ends came to 16 bases. Germline CDR1 is SGHKS and CDR2 is YYEKEE (reference sequence). The CDR3 is 16 residues long. The CDR3 bases are TGTGCCAGCAGCGCTACGCGCAGGGTGGGCACAGATACGCAGTATTTT. Translating gives CASSATRRVGTDTQYF. Using reference TRBV5-5 and TRBJ2-3 for the parts outside the CDR3, the full variable domain is DAGVTQSPTHLIKTRGQQVTLRCSPISGHKSVSWYQQVLGQGPQFIFQYYEKEERGRGNFPDRFSARQFPNYSSELNVNALLLGDSALYLCASSATRRVGTDTQYFGPGTRLTVL.

The chain has TRBV7-2 and TRBJ2-1; 12 bases fit TRBD2. CDR1 and CDR2 (germline): SGHTA, FQGNSA. Trimming cost V 2 bases and J 6 bases; bases outside gene matches: 8. The CDR3 has 17 amino acids. The CDR3: CASSLWILAGGGNEQFF. CDR3 nucleotides: TGTGCCAGCAGCTTATGGATACTAGCGGGGGGAGGCAATGAGCAGTTCTTC.